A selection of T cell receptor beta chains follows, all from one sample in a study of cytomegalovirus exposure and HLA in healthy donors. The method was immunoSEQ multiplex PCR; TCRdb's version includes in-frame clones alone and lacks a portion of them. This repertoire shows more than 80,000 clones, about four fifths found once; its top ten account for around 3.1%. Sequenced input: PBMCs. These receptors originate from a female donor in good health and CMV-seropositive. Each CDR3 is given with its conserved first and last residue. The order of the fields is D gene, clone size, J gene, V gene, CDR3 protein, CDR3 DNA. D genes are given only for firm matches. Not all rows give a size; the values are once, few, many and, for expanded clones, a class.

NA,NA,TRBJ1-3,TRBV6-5,CASSYSSGSGNTIYF,TGTGCCAGCAGTTACTCGTCAGGGTCTGGAAACACCATATATTTT
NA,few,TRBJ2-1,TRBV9,CASSSDNEQFF,TGTGCCAGCAGCAGCGACAATGAGCAGTTCTTC
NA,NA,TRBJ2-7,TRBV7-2,CASSLSPSSYEQYF,TGTGCCAGCAGCTTATCCCCCTCCTCCTACGAGCAGTACTTC
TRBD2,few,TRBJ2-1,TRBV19,CASSVLAGNNEQFF,TGTGCCAGTAGTGTTCTAGCGGGAAACAATGAGCAGTTCTTC
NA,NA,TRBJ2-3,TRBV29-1,CSVDSPGGSTDTQYF,TGCAGCGTTGACTCCCCCGGGGGAAGCACAGATACGCAGTATTTT
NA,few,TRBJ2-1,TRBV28,CASSGTYPGGEQFF,TGTGCCAGCAGTGGAACTTACCCTGGAGGCGAGCAGTTCTTC
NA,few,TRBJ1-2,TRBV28,CASSFNSYGYTF,TGTGCCAGCAGTTTTAACAGCTATGGCTACACCTTC
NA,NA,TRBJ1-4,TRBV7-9,CASSQTSTGINEKLFF,TGTGCCAGCAGCCAAACCTCGACAGGAATTAATGAAAAACTGTTTTTT
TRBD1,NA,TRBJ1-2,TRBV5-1,CASSPYPTGGADGYTF,TGCGCCAGCAGCCCTTACCCGACAGGGGGCGCCGATGGCTACACCTTC
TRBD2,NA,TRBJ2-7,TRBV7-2,CASTPTSGRRDEQYF,TGTGCCAGCACCCCTACTAGCGGGAGGCGGGACGAGCAGTACTTC
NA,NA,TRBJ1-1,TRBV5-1,CASSPSGLLLEDTEAFF,TGCGCCAGCAGCCCCTCGGGACTATTACTTGAGGACACTGAAGCTTTCTTT
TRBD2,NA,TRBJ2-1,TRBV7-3,CASSFERGGEQFF,TGTGCCAGCAGCTTCGAGCGGGGTGGTGAGCAGTTCTTC
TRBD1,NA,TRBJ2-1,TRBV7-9,CASSPGQGVWSSYNEQFF,TGTGCCAGCAGCCCGGGACAGGGAGTTTGGAGCTCCTACAATGAGCAGTTCTTC
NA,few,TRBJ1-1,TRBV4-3,CASSQDRGGVGDTEAFF,TGCGCCAGCAGCCAAGATCGCGGAGGGGTTGGGGACACTGAAGCTTTCTTT
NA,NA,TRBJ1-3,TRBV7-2,CASSLAAAGNTIYF,TGTGCCAGCAGCTTAGCAGCTGCTGGAAACACCATATATTTT
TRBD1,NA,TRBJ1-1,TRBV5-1,CASSRGQVAEAFF,TGCGCCAGCAGCCGAGGACAGGTTGCTGAAGCTTTCTTT
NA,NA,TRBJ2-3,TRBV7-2,CASREKRGHTDTQYF,TGTGCCAGCAGGGAGAAGAGGGGACACACAGATACGCAGTATTTT
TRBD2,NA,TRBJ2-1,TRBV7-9,CASSLGGLAGVQFF,TGTGCCAGCAGCTTAGGGGGACTAGCGGGGGTGCAGTTCTTC
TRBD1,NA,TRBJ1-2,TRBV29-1,CSVDNPGGYGYTF,TGCAGCGTTGATAACCCAGGGGGCTATGGCTACACCTTC
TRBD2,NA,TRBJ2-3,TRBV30,CQTPSGRGFTDTQYF,TGCCAAACCCCTAGCGGGAGAGGGTTCACAGATACGCAGTATTTT
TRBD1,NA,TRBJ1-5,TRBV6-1,CASSEDRGGGNQPQHF,TGTGCCAGCAGTGAGGACAGGGGAGGTGGGAATCAGCCCCAGCATTTT
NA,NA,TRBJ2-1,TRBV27,CASSLVGFRYNEQFF,TGTGCCAGCAGTTTAGTTGGGTTCAGGTACAATGAGCAGTTCTTC
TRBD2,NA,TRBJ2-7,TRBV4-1,CASSHREGGPLYEQYF,TGCGCCAGCAGCCACCGGGAGGGGGGGCCGTTGTACGAGCAGTACTTC
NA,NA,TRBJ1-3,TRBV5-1,CASSPSDRSSGNTIYF,TGCGCCAGCAGCCCCAGCGACAGGAGCTCTGGAAACACCATATATTTT
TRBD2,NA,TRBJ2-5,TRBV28,CASSSPPGGSETQYF,TGTGCCAGCAGTTCTCCCCCGGGGGGGAGTGAGACCCAGTACTTC
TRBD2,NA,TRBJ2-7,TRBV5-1,CASSRAGGSYEQYF,TGCGCCAGCAGCCGGGCGGGGGGTTCCTACGAGCAGTACTTC
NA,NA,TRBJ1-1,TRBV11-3,CASSLGQANTEAFF,TGTGCCAGCAGCTTAGGACAGGCGAACACTGAAGCTTTCTTT
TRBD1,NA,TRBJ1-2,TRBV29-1,CSVPTIPGTGSHGYTF,TGCAGCGTTCCCACCATCCCCGGGACAGGCAGCCATGGCTACACCTTC
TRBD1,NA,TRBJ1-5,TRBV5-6,CASSEGTVNQPQHF,TGTGCCAGCAGCGAAGGGACAGTCAATCAGCCCCAGCATTTT
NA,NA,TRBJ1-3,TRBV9,CASSASGRASGNTIYF,TGTGCCAGCAGCGCGTCCGGGCGGGCCTCTGGAAACACCATATATTTT
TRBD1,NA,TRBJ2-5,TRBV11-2,CASSSRTGSGETQYF,TGTGCCAGCAGCTCGCGGACAGGGTCGGGAGAGACCCAGTACTTC
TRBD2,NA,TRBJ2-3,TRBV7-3,CASSLGTSGADTQYF,TGTGCCAGCAGCCTCGGGACTAGCGGGGCAGATACGCAGTATTTT
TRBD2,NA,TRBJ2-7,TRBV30,CAWSVFGGAATYEQYF,TGTGCCTGGAGTGTATTCGGGGGGGCCGCGACCTACGAGCAGTACTTC